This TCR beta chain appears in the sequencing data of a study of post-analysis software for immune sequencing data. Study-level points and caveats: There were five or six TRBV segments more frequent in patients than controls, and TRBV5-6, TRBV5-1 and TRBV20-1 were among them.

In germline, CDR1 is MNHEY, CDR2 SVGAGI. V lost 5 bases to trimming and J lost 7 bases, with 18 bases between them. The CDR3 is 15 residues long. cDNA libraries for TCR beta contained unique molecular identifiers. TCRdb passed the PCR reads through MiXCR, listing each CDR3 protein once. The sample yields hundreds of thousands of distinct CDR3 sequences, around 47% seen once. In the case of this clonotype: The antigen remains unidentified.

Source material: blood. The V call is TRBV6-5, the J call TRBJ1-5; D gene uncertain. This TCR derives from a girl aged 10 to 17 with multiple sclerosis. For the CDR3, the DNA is TGTGCCAGCAGTCCGAACGGACCGGGCACCCAGCCCCAGCATTTT. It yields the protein CASSPNGPGTQPQHF.